Sequencing of this T cell receptor beta chain was carried out in a study of shared clonotypes between healthy human individuals. CDR3 length: 16 amino acids. V lost 3 bases and J lost 4; bases outside the gene matches: 8. In germline, CDR1 is SGDLS, CDR2 YYNGEE. Measured with immunoSEQ multiplex PCR; TCRdb has only the in-frame clones, and not every one. Counted here are roughly 2,300,000 clones, roughly 90% occurring once; the ten biggest clones make up roughly 0.34%. This sequence was found in a man aged 18-30 years in good health. Some clones in this sample may be carry-over from other donors' samples. The chain couples TRBV9 to TRBJ2-3; 10 nucleotides match TRBD2. The sequencing input was naive CD4+ T cells from PBMCs. The subset was: CD45RA+ positively selected. CDR3 residues: CASSGTGTSVADTQYF. Here the CDR3 DNA reads TGTGCCAGCAGCGGAACAGGGACTAGCGTGGCAGATACGCAGTATTTT.